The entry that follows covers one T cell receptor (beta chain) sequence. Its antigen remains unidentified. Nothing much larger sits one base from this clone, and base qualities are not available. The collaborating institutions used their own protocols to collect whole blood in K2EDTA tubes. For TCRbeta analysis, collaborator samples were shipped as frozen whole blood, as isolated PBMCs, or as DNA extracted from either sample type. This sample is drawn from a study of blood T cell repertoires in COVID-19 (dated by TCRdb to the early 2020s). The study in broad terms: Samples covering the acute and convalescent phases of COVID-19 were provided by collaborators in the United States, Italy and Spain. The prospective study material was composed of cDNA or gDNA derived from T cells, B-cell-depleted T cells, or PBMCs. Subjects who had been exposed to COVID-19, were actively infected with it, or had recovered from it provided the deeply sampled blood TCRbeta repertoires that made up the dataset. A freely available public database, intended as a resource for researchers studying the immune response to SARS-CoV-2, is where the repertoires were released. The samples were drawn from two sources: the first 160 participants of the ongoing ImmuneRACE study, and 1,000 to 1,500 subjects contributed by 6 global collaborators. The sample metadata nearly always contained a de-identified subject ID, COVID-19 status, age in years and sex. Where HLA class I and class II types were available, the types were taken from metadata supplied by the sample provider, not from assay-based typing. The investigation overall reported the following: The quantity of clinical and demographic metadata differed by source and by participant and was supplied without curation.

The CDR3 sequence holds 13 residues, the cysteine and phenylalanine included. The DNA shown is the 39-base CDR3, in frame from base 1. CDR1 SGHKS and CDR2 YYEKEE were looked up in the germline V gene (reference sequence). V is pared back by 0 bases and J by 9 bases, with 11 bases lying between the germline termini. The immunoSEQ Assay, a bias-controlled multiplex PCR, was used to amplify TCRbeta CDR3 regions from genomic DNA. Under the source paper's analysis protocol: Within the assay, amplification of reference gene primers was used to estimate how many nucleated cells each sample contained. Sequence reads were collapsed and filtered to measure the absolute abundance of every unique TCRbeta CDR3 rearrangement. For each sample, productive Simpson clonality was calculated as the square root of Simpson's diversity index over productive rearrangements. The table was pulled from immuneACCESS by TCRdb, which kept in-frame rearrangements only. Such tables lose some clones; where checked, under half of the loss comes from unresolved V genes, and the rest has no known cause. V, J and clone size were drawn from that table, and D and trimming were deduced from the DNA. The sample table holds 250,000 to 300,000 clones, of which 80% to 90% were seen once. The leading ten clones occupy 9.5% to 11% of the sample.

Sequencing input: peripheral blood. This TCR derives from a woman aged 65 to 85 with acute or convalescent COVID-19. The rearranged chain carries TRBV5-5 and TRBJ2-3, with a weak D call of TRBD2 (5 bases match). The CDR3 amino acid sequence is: CASSLEGPGTQYF. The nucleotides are TGTGCCAGCAGCTTGGAGGGCCCGGGGACGCAGTATTTT.